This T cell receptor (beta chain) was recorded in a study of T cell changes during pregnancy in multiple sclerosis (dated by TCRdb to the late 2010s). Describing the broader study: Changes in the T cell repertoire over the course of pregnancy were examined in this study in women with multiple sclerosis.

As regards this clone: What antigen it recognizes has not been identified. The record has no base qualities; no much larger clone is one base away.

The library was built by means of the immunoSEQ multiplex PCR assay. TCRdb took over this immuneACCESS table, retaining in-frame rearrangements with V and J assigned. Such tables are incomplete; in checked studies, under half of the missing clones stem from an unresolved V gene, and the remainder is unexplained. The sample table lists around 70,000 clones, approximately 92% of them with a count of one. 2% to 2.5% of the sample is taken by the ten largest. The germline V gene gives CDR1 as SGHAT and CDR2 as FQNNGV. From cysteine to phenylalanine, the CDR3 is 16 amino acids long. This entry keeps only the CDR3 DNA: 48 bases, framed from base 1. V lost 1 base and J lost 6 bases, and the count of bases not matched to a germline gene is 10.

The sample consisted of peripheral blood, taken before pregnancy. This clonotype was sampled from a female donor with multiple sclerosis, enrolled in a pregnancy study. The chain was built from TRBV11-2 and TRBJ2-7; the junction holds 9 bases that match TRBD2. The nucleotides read TGTGCCAGCAGCTTAGTCCCCGGTAGCGGGAGTTCCGAGCAGTACTTC. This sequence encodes CASSLVPGSGSSEQYF.